These 10 T cell receptor beta chains were all obtained from the same sample, sequenced in a study of shared clonotypes between healthy human individuals. This table comes from immunoSEQ multiplex PCR, and its TCRdb copy is limited to in-frame clones, with some not included. This sample has some 2.4 million clones; 90% to 95% occur once, and the top ten carry approximately 0.36%. Sequencing was performed on naive CD4+ T cells from PBMCs. Described subset: CD45RA+ positively selected. The receptors derive from a young man in good health. Some clones in this sample may be carry-over from other donors' samples.

The J gene is TRBJ1-2, the V gene TRBV5-4; TRBD1 might be the D (6 bases). The CDR3 is made up of 13 amino acids. V was clipped by 2 bases and J by 8 bases, with 13 bases between them. Germline-derived CDR1 and CDR2 are SGHNT and YYREEE (reference sequence). Here the CDR3 DNA reads TGTGCCAGCAGCTTTCACAGGGCGGACGGCTACACCTTC. Protein product: CASSFHRADGYTF.

This chain uses TRBV11-3 with TRBJ2-5, with TRBD2 matching over 8 bases. The CDR3 spans 16 residues. Germline V gene lookup returns CDR1 SGHNT and CDR2 YENEEA. Trimming cost V 3 bases and J 2 bases; bases outside gene matches: 8. CDR3 sequence reads: CASSFRSGRGQETQYF. The CDR3 nucleotides read TGTGCCAGCAGCTTCCGAAGCGGGAGAGGTCAAGAGACCCAGTACTTC.

The table lists this clone with a few counts. DNA for the CDR3: TGTGCCATCAGTGAGTCGTCTAGCGGAGGGGGGGATACGCAGTATTTT. Its protein is CAISESSSGGGDTQYF. This rearrangement joins TRBV10-3 to TRBJ2-3; weak D call: TRBD2 (7 bases). CDR1 and CDR2 (germline): ENHRY, SYGVKD. This CDR3 spans 16 amino acids. V gave up 0 bases and J gave up 6 bases, with 16 bases separating them.

This chain connects TRBV11-2 to TRBJ2-7, with a weak D call TRBD2 (5 bases). Germline CDR1 and CDR2: SGHAT and FQNNGV. CDR3 length equals 18 residues. V was trimmed by 5 bases and J by 3 bases, leaving 26 bases between them. CDR3 DNA sequence: TGTGCCAGCAGCCCTCTCCCCGGGCAACACAGCGGCGGCTACGAGCAGTACTTC. Translation gives CASSPLPGQHSGGYEQYF.

This clone was counted a few times. The chain uses TRBV27 and TRBJ1-5; D is perhaps TRBD1 (5 bases). Germline CDR1 and CDR2: MNHEY and SMNVEV (reference sequence). CDR3 length: 13 residues. V was trimmed by 4 bases and J by 6 bases, leaving 10 bases between them. CDR3 protein: CASSSGRPQPQHF. The CDR3 DNA sequence: TGTGCCAGCAGTTCAGGGAGACCTCAGCCCCAGCATTTT.

The genes are TRBV5-4 and TRBJ1-1; D is unresolved. CDR3 size: 14 residues. Germline CDR1 and CDR2: SGHNT and YYREEE (reference sequence). V gave up 0 bases and J gave up 5 bases, with 11 bases separating them. The CDR3, as DNA: TGTGCCAGCAGCTTGGATCACGCTGCGACTGAAGCTTTCTTT. Its protein product is CASSLDHAATEAFF.

The chain couples TRBV27 to TRBJ2-7; D unresolved. This CDR3 is built from 13 residues. V was pared by 3 bases and J by 4 bases, with 10 bases between. CDR1 is MNHEY and CDR2 is SMNVEV in the germline V gene (reference sequence). The CDR3 nucleotides read TGTGCCAGCAGTTTTGGCGGATATTACGAGCAGTACTTC. Translating it yields CASSFGGYYEQYF.

The rearrangement joins TRBV6-1 to TRBJ2-7; 9 nucleotides match TRBD2. CDR1 is MNHNS and CDR2 is SASEGT in the germline V gene. V was clipped by 7 bases and J by 3 bases; unmatched bases: 10. This CDR3 spans 15 amino acids. Here the CDR3 reads CASMARLAENYEQYF. CDR3 DNA: TGTGCCAGCATGGCTCGACTAGCGGAGAACTACGAGCAGTACTTC.

Here the CDR3 reads CASSLASGGSPLDTQYF. Here the CDR3 DNA reads TGTGCCAGCAGCTTAGCGTCGGGGGGCTCGCCTCTCGATACGCAGTATTTT. The chain recombines TRBV7-2 with TRBJ2-3; TRBD2 is a possible D gene (7 bases). This CDR3 region has 17 residues. V was trimmed by 0 bases and J by 6 bases, leaving 19 bases between them. Looked up from germline, CDR1 is SGHTA and CDR2 is FQGNSA.

With respect to this clone: Other DNA sequences from this sample encode an identical CDR3 as well. V is TRBV20-1 and J is TRBJ2-7; D remains unclear. From germline, CDR1 is DFQATT and CDR2 SNEGSKA (reference sequence). The CDR3 extends over 10 amino acids. The V gene lost 3 bases and the J gene lost 3 bases, with 3 bases spanning the gap. CDR3 amino acids: CSARGYEQYF. The CDR3 DNA follows: TGCAGTGCTAGGGGCTACGAGCAGTACTTC.